Listed below are T cell receptor beta chains from one sample, sequenced in a study of CD8 T cells in ankylosing spondylitis. TCRdb reprocessed the 5' RACE reads via MiXCR and lists one record per CDR3 protein. The data contain 800,000 to 900,000 distinct CDR3 sequences, 10% to 15% of them singletons. Sequenced sample: blood, either unsorted or a sorted T cell fraction (not recorded which). These receptors came from a male donor with ankylosing spondylitis. Each CDR3 is given with its conserved first and last residue. Fields, in order: clone size, D gene, J gene, V gene, CDR3 protein, CDR3 DNA. D genes are given only for firm matches. Expanded clones get a size class; other rows say once, few or many, or leave the size out.

size: -
D: -
J: TRBJ1-1
V: TRBV4-2
CDR3: CASMLRGGTEAFF
DNA: TGTGCCAGCATGTTGCGCGGGGGAACTGAAGCTTTCTTT

size: -
D: TRBD2
J: TRBJ2-7
V: TRBV20-1
CDR3: CSAPLPGLDEREQYF
DNA: TGCAGTGCCCCTCTCCCGGGACTAGATGAACGCGAGCAGTACTTC

size: -
D: TRBD2
J: TRBJ2-1
V: TRBV27
CDR3: CASRGGLLGNEQFF
DNA: TGTGCCAGCAGGGGGGGACTATTAGGCAATGAGCAGTTCTTC

size: -
D: -
J: TRBJ1-5
V: TRBV20-1
CDR3: CSTLAGNSNQPQHF
DNA: TGCAGTACGTTGGCAGGAAACAGCAATCAGCCCCAGCATTTT

size: -
D: TRBD1
J: TRBJ2-7
V: TRBV4-2
CDR3: CASSQDLAGGIYEQYF
DNA: TGTGCCAGCAGCCAAGATTTAGCAGGGGGTATTTACGAGCAGTACTTC

size: -
D: -
J: TRBJ2-5
V: TRBV30
CDR3: CAWSNGRSRTQYF
DNA: TGTGCCTGGAGTAATGGAAGAAGCAGGACCCAGTACTTC

size: -
D: -
J: TRBJ2-1
V: TRBV21-1
CDR3: CASSKDQSGRTTYNEQFF
DNA: TGTGCCAGCAGCAAAGACCAATCCGGACGGACGACCTACAATGAGCAGTTCTTC

size: few
D: -
J: TRBJ2-1
V: TRBV5-1
CDR3: CASSLGPRAGLYNEQFF
DNA: TGCGCCAGCAGCTTGGGTCCGAGGGCAGGGTTATACAATGAGCAGTTCTTC

size: few
D: -
J: TRBJ1-1
V: TRBV12-3/TRBV12-4
CDR3: CASTIQGVYTEAFF
DNA: TGTGCCAGCACCATACAGGGAGTTTACACTGAAGCTTTCTTT

size: -
D: -
J: TRBJ2-2
V: TRBV5-1
CDR3: CASSFPRSTGELFF
DNA: TGCGCCAGCAGCTTCCCCAGGAGCACCGGGGAGCTGTTTTTT

size: -
D: -
J: TRBJ1-5
V: TRBV7-3
CDR3: CASSLTGLGAHHF
DNA: TGTGCCAGCAGCTTAACGGGTCTGGGTGCCCATCATTTT

size: -
D: TRBD1
J: TRBJ2-7
V: TRBV15
CDR3: CATSRETGRYEQYF
DNA: TGTGCCACCAGCAGAGAGACAGGGCGGTACGAGCAGTACTTC

size: few
D: TRBD1
J: TRBJ2-7
V: TRBV12-3/TRBV12-4
CDR3: CASSLGAGGFNEQYF
DNA: TGTGCCAGCAGTTTAGGGGCAGGGGGCTTCAACGAGCAGTACTTC